This is a list of T cell receptor beta chains from one sample in a study of regulatory T cells in long-lasting Graves disease. MiXCR was run by TCRdb on the multiplex PCR reads, yielding one entry per CDR3 protein. This sample has about 540,000 distinct CDR3 sequences, with roughly 13% found just once. A further study also used this sample, focusing on T cells in Graves' hyperthyroidism and ophthalmopathy.

Specimen: peripheral blood mononuclear cells (PBMCs), collected at new diagnosis, from a patient treated with antithyroid drugs. Receptor source: a man aged 25 to 40 with Graves disease. Each CDR3 is given without its conserved first and last residue. Each record gives: V gene, J gene, CDR3 protein.

>TRBV3-1|TRBJ2-7
ASSQGRQLYEQY
>TRBV3-1|NA
ASSQDSHQY
>TRBV29-1|TRBJ2-5
SVVWEGKVTQY
>TRBV20-1|TRBJ2-3
SAAGEAVTDTQY
>TRBV11-1|TRBJ2-3
ASSLALAGEDTQY
>TRBV11-2|TRBJ2-7
ASSLEGSVTDEQY
>TRBV5-1|TRBJ1-1
ASRPGENTEAF
>TRBV11-2|TRBJ2-7
ASSISRSYEQY
>TRBV7-8|TRBJ2-2
ASSSGRERGTGELF
>TRBV12-3/TRBV12-4|TRBJ1-1
ASSSRTGAKNTEAF
>TRBV29-1|TRBJ1-5
SVEAGSNQPQH
>TRBV7-2|TRBJ2-1
ASSHSGEQF
>TRBV19|TRBJ2-3
ASGRGSGTDTQY
>TRBV7-7|TRBJ2-2
ASSLGSSGYRSGEVF
>TRBV7-7|TRBJ2-3
ASSQEAGADTQY
>TRBV5-1|TRBJ2-3
ASSPYLGGTDTQY
>TRBV19|TRBJ2-1
ASTSYVTTYNEQF
>TRBV5-1|TRBJ2-7
ASSLGGQGVNEQY
>TRBV6-2/TRBV6-3|TRBJ2-1
ASSYSTGGGQGAYNEQF
>TRBV29-1|TRBJ2-6
AADGTGISGANVLT
>TRBV7-3|TRBJ1-2
ASSNTGADGYT
>TRBV12-5|TRBJ2-7
ASDLGLAEQY
>TRBV14|TRBJ2-5
ASSGKGGETQY
>TRBV20-1|TRBJ2-1
SALTGTSVYNEQF
>TRBV12-3/TRBV12-4|TRBJ1-2
ASSWGSGRYGYT
>TRBV6-5|TRBJ1-1
ASSYSRRTEAF
>TRBV12-3/TRBV12-4|TRBJ2-7
ASSWGGEQY
>TRBV6-1|TRBJ1-6
ASSAQGGSYNSPLH
>TRBV12-3/TRBV12-4|TRBJ2-5
ASSGGGVETQY